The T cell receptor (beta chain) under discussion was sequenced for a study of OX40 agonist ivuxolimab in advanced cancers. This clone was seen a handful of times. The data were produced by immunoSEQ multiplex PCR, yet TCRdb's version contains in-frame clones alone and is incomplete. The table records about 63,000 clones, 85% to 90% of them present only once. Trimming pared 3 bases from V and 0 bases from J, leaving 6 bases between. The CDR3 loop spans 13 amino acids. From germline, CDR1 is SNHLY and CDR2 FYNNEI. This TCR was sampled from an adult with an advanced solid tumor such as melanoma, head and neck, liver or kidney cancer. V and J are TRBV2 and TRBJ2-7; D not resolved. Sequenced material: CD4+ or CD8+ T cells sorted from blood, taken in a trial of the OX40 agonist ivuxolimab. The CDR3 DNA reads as TGTGCCAGCAGTGATCATTTCTCCTACGAGCAGTACTTC. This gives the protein CASSDHFSYEQYF.